One sample yielded the 12 T cell receptor beta chains listed below, sequenced in a study of blood T cell repertoires in COVID-19. Clones were read by immunoSEQ multiplex PCR, and TCRdb kept only the in-frame ones, dropping some. Found here are more than 150,000 clones, 90% of them singletons; the top ten hold 0.62%. Sequencing was performed on peripheral blood. The receptors here all came from a man in his fifties or sixties with acute or convalescent COVID-19.

The chain employs TRBV4-1 and TRBJ2-1; TRBD2 matches at 9 bases. CDR1 is MGHRA and CDR2 is YSYEKL in the germline V gene. V was pared by 0 bases and J by 2 bases, with 8 bases of the junction left unmatched. The CDR3 runs 18 residues. DNA for the CDR3: TGCGCCAGCAGCCAAGAGGGGGGACTAGCAGGGACCTACAATGAGCAGTTCTTC. This gives the protein CASSQEGGLAGTYNEQFF.

This clone was seen only once. The V and J genes are TRBV5-4 and TRBJ2-1, with D perhaps matching TRBD1 (5 bases). The CDR3 length is 16 residues. V lost 6 bases, J lost 6 bases, and 22 bases lay in between. Germline-derived CDR1 and CDR2 are SGHNT and YYREEE (reference sequence). The chain's CDR3 is CASTPALQGKSNEQFF. CDR3 nucleotide sequence: TGTGCCAGCACCCCGGCCCTGCAGGGAAAATCCAATGAGCAGTTCTTC.

V gene TRBV4-1 combines with J gene TRBJ2-1; a possible D gene is TRBD1 (6 bases). V was clipped by 4 bases and J by 5 bases, with 12 bases between them. The V gene's germline CDR1 is MGHRA and CDR2 YSYEKL. This CDR3 comprises 14 residues. Written as DNA, the CDR3 is TGCGCCAGCAGCCGGACAGCTAAGAACAATGAGCAGTTCTTC. It translates to CASSRTAKNNEQFF.

This chain connects TRBV19 to TRBJ2-2; 9 nucleotides agree with TRBD2. The germline V gene encodes CDR1 LNHDA and CDR2 SQIVND (reference sequence). This CDR3 region has 19 residues. Losses at the gene ends were 0 bases for V and 3 bases for J; bases not matched to a gene: 11. DNA for the CDR3: TGTGCCAGTAGTATAGATCGGCTCGCGGGAGGGTCGTACACCGGGGAGCTGTTTTTT. This gives the protein CASSIDRLAGGSYTGELFF.

The V and J genes are TRBV29-1 and TRBJ2-7; 11 bases fit TRBD2. Germline CDR1 SQVTM, CDR2 ANQGSEA. The CDR3 is 13 residues long. Unmatched junction bases numbered 3, after V lost 6 bases and J lost 2 bases. The CDR3 DNA is TGCAGCGTCGGACTAGCGGGTACCTACGAGCAGTACTTC. Its translation: CSVGLAGTYEQYF.

This clone turned up a few times. The CDR3 spells CASSYLDSSYEQYF. As DNA, the CDR3 is TGTGCCAGCAGCTACCTGGACAGTTCCTACGAGCAGTACTTC. The gene calls are TRBV7-2 and TRBJ2-7; D might be TRBD1 (6 bases). Germline V gene data show CDR1 as SGHTA and CDR2 as FQGNSA. Trimming pared 4 bases from V and 1 base from J, leaving 11 bases between. The CDR3 covers 14 residues.

This chain links TRBV9 with TRBJ1-2; no reliable D call. CDR3 length: 13 residues. V lost 2 bases and J 8 bases, leaving 13 bases between the germline ends. CDR1 and CDR2 from the germline V gene are SGDLS and YYNGEE. CDR3 sequence: CASSVGGIGGYTF. CDR3 DNA sequence: TGTGCCAGCAGCGTTGGAGGGATTGGGGGCTACACCTTC.

The V call is TRBV7-9, the J call TRBJ2-5; 9 bases are a match to TRBD2. Germline V gene data show CDR1 as SEHNR and CDR2 as FQNEAQ (reference sequence). The V segment lost 5 bases and the J segment 2 bases; nucleotides outside the gene matches: 3. This CDR3 region has 14 residues. Here the CDR3 DNA reads TGTGCCAGCAGCCTTACTAGCGGGCAAGAGACCCAGTACTTC. Its translation is CASSLTSGQETQYF. The entire variable domain, with the rest obtained from reference TRBV7-9 and TRBJ2-5, is as follows: DTGVSQNPRHKITKRGQNVTFRCDPISEHNRLYWYRQTLGQGPEFLTYFQNEAQLEKSRLLSDRFSAERPKGSFSTLEIQRTEQGDSAMYLCASSLTSGQETQYFGPGTRLLVL.

This clone occurred once. The chain links TRBV27 to TRBJ1-1, with TRBD1 identical over 10 bases. After removal of 5 bases from V and 7 bases from J, the junction contained 7 bases not matched to a gene. Germline V lookup: CDR1 MNHEY, CDR2 SMNVEV (reference sequence). The CDR3 sequence is 14 residues long. This CDR3 is CASSRTGGSSEAFF. Written as DNA, the CDR3 is TGTGCCAGCAGTAGGACAGGGGGTTCAAGTGAAGCTTTCTTT.

V is TRBV29-1 and J is TRBJ2-2, with 8 bases lining up with TRBD2. The CDR3 spans 14 residues. V lost 4 bases and J lost 2; bases outside the gene matches: 3. The V gene's germline CDR1 is SQVTM and CDR2 ANQGSEA. This chain's CDR3 is CSVGTSLNTGELFF. In DNA form, the CDR3 reads TGCAGCGTTGGGACTAGCTTAAACACCGGGGAGCTGTTTTTT.

In its sample, this clone was seen once. The chain couples TRBV19 to TRBJ2-5; TRBD2 matches 9 bases. The junction had 11 bases not matched to a gene; V was cut back by 6 bases and J by 3 bases. Germline V lookup: CDR1 LNHDA, CDR2 SQIVND (reference sequence). The CDR3 extends over 16 amino acids. The CDR3 sequence is CASSLNWRGGEETQYF. In nucleotides, the CDR3 is TGTGCCAGTAGCTTAAACTGGCGGGGGGGCGAAGAGACCCAGTACTTC.

CDR3: CASRAGTGLGETQYF. The CDR3 nucleotides are TGTGCCAGCAGAGCTGGGACAGGCCTGGGGGAGACCCAGTACTTC. This chain joins TRBV5-4 and TRBJ2-5; 8 bases fit TRBD1. The CDR3 contains 15 residues. The V gene end was trimmed by 5 bases and the J gene end by 5 bases; junction bases not matched to a gene: 11. Germline lookup yields CDR1 SGHNT and CDR2 YYREEE (reference sequence).